The 27 T cell receptor beta chains in this list originate from one sample, sequenced in a study of blood T cell repertoires in COVID-19. Libraries were prepared by immunoSEQ multiplex PCR; TCRdb keeps only in-frame clonotypes and omits some of them. Of 45,000 to 65,000 clones listed, 77% are singletons. The sequenced material came from peripheral blood. The receptor source for this set is a man aged 70 or older with active or convalescent COVID-19.

The chain has TRBV2 and TRBJ1-2; TRBD1 might be the D (6 bases). CDR1 and CDR2 from the germline V gene are SNHLY and FYNNEI. The CDR3 is 14 residues long. V was trimmed by 6 bases and J by 4 bases, leaving 15 bases between them. The CDR3 protein is CASRADRLPYGYTF. The CDR3, as DNA: TGTGCCAGCAGGGCAGACAGGCTCCCCTATGGCTACACCTTC.

This clone was detected only a few times. This chain uses TRBV28 with TRBJ2-7; possible D gene TRBD1, 5 bases. This CDR3 has 13 residues. V lost 7 bases, J lost 1 base, and 11 bases lay in between. CDR1 is MDHEN, CDR2 SYDVKM, per germline. CDR3 in DNA: TGTGCCAGCATCAATCAGGGTTCCTACGAGCAGTACTTC. Translating it yields CASINQGSYEQYF.

CDR3 loop: CASSADRVISYNEQFF. In DNA, the CDR3 is TGTGCCAGCAGCGCTGACAGGGTAATATCCTACAATGAGCAGTTCTTC. The V call is TRBV11-1, the J call TRBJ2-1, with TRBD1 matching over 7 bases. Germline CDR1 and CDR2: SGHAT and FQDESV (reference sequence). Trimming took 5 bases from V and 1 from J; bases not matched to a gene: 8. The CDR3 is 16 amino acids.

The chain recombines TRBV5-4 with TRBJ2-2; 8 bases map to TRBD2. Germline V lookup: CDR1 SGHNT, CDR2 YYREEE (reference sequence). Germline trimming cut 0 bases from V and 3 bases from J; bases unmatched to any gene: 4. The CDR3 extends over 16 amino acids. In DNA form, the CDR3 reads TGTGCCAGCAGCTTGGGGGGACTAGTAGACACCGGGGAGCTGTTTTTT. Protein: CASSLGGLVDTGELFF.

This clone was counted only a few times. This CDR3 reads CASSPPRTWSTEAFF. The CDR3 bases are TGTGCCAGCAGTCCCCCTAGAACCTGGAGCACTGAAGCTTTCTTT. The V gene is TRBV27, the J gene TRBJ1-1; D unresolved. Trimming pared 5 bases from V and 4 bases from J, leaving 17 bases between. Germline V CDR1 and CDR2: MNHEY, SMNVEV (reference sequence). This CDR3 region has 15 residues.

The chain uses TRBV28 and TRBJ2-1, with D perhaps TRBD2 (5 bases). Trimming left V 2 bases short and J 8 bases short, with 16 bases between. This CDR3 spans 15 amino acids. Germline CDR1 is MDHEN and CDR2 is SYDVKM. This CDR3 reads CASSLNGLAGDEQFF. The DNA of the CDR3 is TGTGCCAGCAGTTTAAATGGCCTAGCAGGCGATGAGCAGTTCTTC.

V gene TRBV5-1 combines with J gene TRBJ2-6, with 11 bases aligning to TRBD1. The ends lost 3 bases at V and 0 bases at J; junction bases unmatched: 8. Germline V gives CDR1 SGHRS, CDR2 YFSETQ. This CDR3 is 19 amino acids long. DNA for the CDR3: TGCGCCAGCAGCTGGACTGGGACAGGGGGAAACTCTGGGGCCAACGTCCTGACTTTC. This sequence encodes CASSWTGTGGNSGANVLTF. Based on the CDR3 plus reference TRBV5-1 and TRBJ2-6, the full variable domain is KAGVTQTPRYLIKTRGQQVTLSCSPISGHRSVSWYQQTPGQGLQFLFEYFSETQRNKGNFPGRFSGRQFSNSRSEMNVSTLELGDSALYLCASSWTGTGGNSGANVLTFGAGSRLTVL.

The chain uses TRBV7-2 and TRBJ1-1, with no clear D. The CDR3 contains 13 residues. The V and J ends lost 7 bases and 2 bases respectively, with 11 bases between them. Per the germline V gene, CDR1 is SGHTA and CDR2 is FQGNSA. CDR3 protein: CASTLGVNTEAFF. The DNA for the CDR3 is TGTGCCAGCACCCTCGGGGTTAACACTGAAGCTTTCTTT.

V and J are TRBV15 and TRBJ2-1, with 10 bases aligning to TRBD2. The germline gives CDR1 LNHNV, CDR2 YYDKDF (reference sequence). CDR3 length: 15 residues. The V and J ends lost 0 bases and 7 bases, in that order; junction bases with no gene match: 3. CDR3 loop: CATSRDKRGGNEQFF. In nucleotides, the CDR3 is TGTGCCACCAGCAGAGATAAGCGGGGGGGAAATGAGCAGTTCTTC. The variable domain in full, with the rest retrieved from reference TRBV15 and TRBJ2-1, is DAMVIQNPRYQVTQFGKPVTLSCSQTLNHNVMYWYQQKSSQAPKLLFHYYDKDFNNEADTPDNFQSRRPNTSFCFLDIRSPGLGDTAMYLCATSRDKRGGNEQFFGPGTRLTVL.

The chain links TRBV27 to TRBJ1-4, with a tentative D call TRBD1 (5 bases). The CDR3 extends over 14 amino acids. Germline lookup yields CDR1 MNHEY and CDR2 SMNVEV (reference sequence). Trimming removed 3 bases at V and 7 bases at J, with 12 bases between. The CDR3 DNA sequence: TGTGCCAGCAGTTTGCAGGGTCAAACTGAAAAACTGTTTTTT. Its protein is CASSLQGQTEKLFF.

The rearrangement uses TRBV6-6 and TRBJ2-7; 8 nucleotides agree with TRBD1. CDR1 MNHNY and CDR2 SVGAGI come from the germline V gene (reference sequence). J gave up 3 bases and V 2 bases, and 3 bases lay outside the gene matches. This CDR3 comprises 14 residues. As DNA, the CDR3 is TGTGCCAGCAGTTACATGGGACAGGACTACGAGCAGTACTTC. Protein product: CASSYMGQDYEQYF.

This clone was counted only a few times. The chain couples TRBV29-1 to TRBJ1-4, with 12 bases fitting TRBD1. CDR3 length equals 14 residues. Germline V gives CDR1 SQVTM, CDR2 ANQGSEA. V trimming: 6 bases; J trimming: 7 bases; junction bases outside the gene matches: 6. CDR3 region: CSVGTGGDGEKLFF. The CDR3 DNA is TGCAGCGTAGGGACAGGGGGCGATGGTGAAAAACTGTTTTTT.

The CDR3 DNA follows: TGCGCCAGCAGCTTGGGGCAAGCTGGAAACACCATATATTTT. The encoded protein is CASSLGQAGNTIYF. V is TRBV5-1 and J is TRBJ1-3, with D hard to call. Trimming pared 0 bases from V and 2 bases from J, leaving 6 bases between. Germline loops: CDR1 SGHRS, CDR2 YFSETQ. This CDR3 region has 14 residues.

This chain links TRBV9 with TRBJ2-5, with 11 bases aligning to TRBD1. CDR1 is SGDLS, CDR2 YYNGEE, per germline. The trim removed 4 bases at V and 5 bases at J, leaving 7 bases unmatched. This CDR3 is built from 15 residues. CDR3 sequence: CASSSRTGGRETQYF. For the CDR3, the DNA is TGTGCCAGCAGCTCTCGGACAGGGGGCCGGGAGACCCAGTACTTC.

The chain employs TRBV19 and TRBJ2-1, with D uncertain. Germline CDR1 and CDR2: LNHDA and SQIVND (reference sequence). The V end was cut by 8 bases, the J end by 4 bases, with 12 bases between. CDR3 length: 13 amino acids. The CDR3 DNA follows: TGTGCCAGTGGCTTAACCATATACAATGAGCAGTTCTTC. This gives the protein CASGLTIYNEQFF.

This clone was counted only a few times. This chain links TRBV20-1 with TRBJ1-5, with a tentative D call TRBD1 (5 bases). The CDR3 runs to 16 residues. The V and J ends lost 3 bases and 4 bases respectively, with 19 bases between them. CDR1 and CDR2 (germline): DFQATT, SNEGSKA (reference sequence). The chain's CDR3 is CSASPLRGPMNQPQHF. The CDR3, as DNA: TGCAGTGCTAGTCCCTTGCGGGGCCCCATGAATCAGCCCCAGCATTTT.

V is TRBV4-2 and J is TRBJ2-7; 9 bases line up with TRBD2. Germline CDR1 is LGHNA and CDR2 is YNFKEQ. Trimming took 0 bases from V and 4 from J; bases not matched to a gene: 4. The CDR3 extends over 15 amino acids. The CDR3 protein is CASSQDAGGPYEQYF. The CDR3 DNA reads as TGTGCCAGCAGCCAAGATGCGGGAGGGCCATACGAGCAGTACTTC.

The V and J genes are TRBV19 and TRBJ2-4; perhaps TRBD2 as D (6 bases). The germline V gene encodes CDR1 LNHDA and CDR2 SQIVND (reference sequence). The CDR3 runs to 16 residues. V was shortened by 6 bases and J by 4 bases, with 19 bases between the two germline ends. In DNA, the CDR3 is TGTGCCAGTAGACCACCGGGGGATCCGGCTAAAAACATTCAGTACTTC. Translation: CASRPPGDPAKNIQYF.

The rearrangement uses TRBV27 and TRBJ2-5; unclear D gene. Germline V lookup: CDR1 MNHEY, CDR2 SMNVEV (reference sequence). This CDR3 is built from 13 residues. Trimming removed 7 bases at V and 1 base at J, with 10 bases between. This chain's CDR3 is CASKRGFQETQYF. CDR3 nucleotide sequence: TGTGCCAGCAAGCGCGGCTTCCAAGAGACCCAGTACTTC.

The V call is TRBV24-1, the J call TRBJ2-3, with D perhaps TRBD1 (5 bases). The length of the CDR3 is 18 residues. Germline V gene lookup returns CDR1 KGHDR and CDR2 SFDVKD. The V and J ends lost 4 bases and 0 bases respectively, with 19 bases between them. CDR3 DNA: TGTGCCACCAGTGACCCCTCCGTGGACAAGGGTAGCACAGATACGCAGTATTTT. Residues: CATSDPSVDKGSTDTQYF.

This sequence joins TRBV2 and TRBJ1-2; unclear D gene. The germline V and J ends were trimmed by 6 bases and 0 bases, with 8 bases remaining between them. Germline CDR1 is SNHLY and CDR2 is FYNNEI. The CDR3 covers 13 residues. DNA for the CDR3: TGTGCCAGCAGGGCCGGGACTAACTATGGCTACACCTTC. This gives the protein CASRAGTNYGYTF.

V and J are TRBV4-3 and TRBJ2-5, with TRBD2 identical over 10 bases. After removal of 2 bases from V and 4 bases from J, the junction contained 4 bases not matched to a gene. The germline CDR1 and CDR2 sequences are LGHNA and YSLEER. The CDR3 covers 15 residues. The CDR3 protein is CASSQSSGSGETQYF. DNA for the CDR3: TGCGCCAGCAGCCAATCTAGCGGGAGTGGAGAGACCCAGTACTTC.

This chain links TRBV3-1 (or the pseudogene TRBV3-2) with TRBJ2-2, with D perhaps matching TRBD1 (6 bases). Per the germline V gene, CDR1 is LGHDT and CDR2 is YNNKEL (reference sequence). This CDR3 is 17 amino acids long. Trimming took off 4 bases at V and 7 bases at J, with 22 bases between the two ends. CDR3 residues: CASSPLYREMGSGELFF. The DNA of the CDR3 is TGTGCCAGCAGCCCCCTTTACAGGGAGATGGGAAGCGGGGAGCTGTTTTTT.

The chain has TRBV3-1 (or the pseudogene TRBV3-2) and TRBJ2-5; D is unclear. Germline V gene lookup returns CDR1 LGHDT and CDR2 YNNKEL (reference sequence). The V end lost 1 base, the J end lost 1 base, and 4 bases lay between the germline ends. CDR3 size: 13 residues. The CDR3 region has the DNA TGTGCCAGCAGCCAAGGGGCCCAAGAGACCCAGTACTTC. Translating gives CASSQGAQETQYF.

This chain links TRBV19 with TRBJ1-2, with TRBD1 identical over 8 bases. V dropped 0 bases and J dropped 3; count of bases not matched to a gene: 6. CDR3 length: 16 amino acids. Germline CDR1 LNHDA, CDR2 SQIVND (reference sequence). CDR3 nucleotide sequence: TGTGCCAGTAGTATAGATGGACAGGGTAGTTACTATGGCTACACCTTC. This sequence encodes CASSIDGQGSYYGYTF.

This clone was detected a few times. V gene TRBV4-2 combines with J gene TRBJ2-7; 9 nucleotides line up with TRBD2. Per germline, CDR1 LGHNA and CDR2 YNFKEQ. The length of the CDR3 is 14 residues. Unmatched junction bases numbered 7, after V lost 3 bases and J lost 7 bases. The DNA for the CDR3 is TGTGCCAGCAGCCAGGGTAGCGGGAGTGGTGAGCAGTACTTC. Translated: CASSQGSGSGEQYF.

This clone was seen repeatedly, ten times or more. V and J are TRBV7-9 and TRBJ2-3, with D maybe TRBD1 (6 bases). Trimming shortened V by 4 bases and J by 4 bases, and 12 bases separated the two germline ends. The CDR3 length is 14 residues. CDR1 SEHNR and CDR2 FQNEAQ come from the germline V gene (reference sequence). CDR3: CASSSGEGADTQYF. CDR3 sequence (DNA): TGTGCCAGCAGCTCAGGGGAAGGAGCAGATACGCAGTATTTT.